The 13 T cell receptor beta chains below come from one sample, sequenced in a study of cytomegalovirus exposure and HLA in healthy donors. Researchers ran the PCR with 60 Vbeta and 13 Jbeta primers. TCRdb's copy holds only in-frame clones and misses some; the assay was immunoSEQ multiplex PCR. The data hold about 170,000 clones, with around three quarters observed a single time. Input material: PBMCs. The source of these receptors is a woman between 45 and 65 years old in good health and CMV-seronegative.

The rearrangement joins TRBV12-5 to TRBJ2-3, with no clear D. Trimming took 4 bases from V and 7 from J, leaving 12 bases between them. This CDR3 is 13 amino acids long. Germline loops: CDR1 LGHNT, CDR2 FRNRAP. The CDR3 loop reads CASGSGRMNTQYF. CDR3 DNA: TGTGCTAGTGGTTCAGGAAGGATGAATACGCAGTATTTT.

The rearrangement joins TRBV4-2 to TRBJ1-6; 9 positions match TRBD1. Germline V CDR1 and CDR2: LGHNA, YNFKEQ. J lost 7 bases, V lost 4 bases, and 2 bases had no gene match. The CDR3 covers 14 residues. In DNA form, the CDR3 reads TGTGCCAGCAGCCGGACAGGGGAAAATTCACCCCTCCACTTT. This translates into CASSRTGENSPLHF.

The J gene is TRBJ2-1, the V gene TRBV19; TRBD1 matches 7 bases. The trim removed 5 bases at V and 2 bases at J, leaving 3 bases unmatched. CDR1 LNHDA and CDR2 SQIVND come from the germline V gene (reference sequence). The length of the CDR3 is 14 residues. The DNA for the CDR3 is TGTGCCAGTAGTCCGGGACAGACCTACAATGAGCAGTTCTTC. Amino acid sequence: CASSPGQTYNEQFF.

V usage is TRBV7-2 and J usage is TRBJ1-5, with D possibly matching TRBD1 (5 bases). Germline V lookup: CDR1 SGHTA, CDR2 FQGNSA. V lost 3 bases to trimming and J lost 7 bases, with 16 bases between them. The CDR3 sequence is 15 residues long. The CDR3 nucleotides are TGTGCCAGCAGCTTGGCTGGGGGGATGGGGCAGCCCCAGCATTTT. Protein product: CASSLAGGMGQPQHF.

The gene calls are TRBV2 and TRBJ2-1; 8 bases agree with TRBD2. The ends lost 6 bases at V and 1 base at J; junction bases unmatched: 5. The CDR3 has 15 residues. Germline V gene lookup returns CDR1 SNHLY and CDR2 FYNNEI. CDR3 in amino acids: CASRAGAASYNEQFF. CDR3 coding DNA: TGTGCCAGCAGAGCGGGGGCGGCATCCTACAATGAGCAGTTCTTC.

This chain joins TRBV6-5 and TRBJ1-1; TRBD1 might be the D (6 bases). The CDR3 is made up of 14 amino acids. V shed 5 bases and J shed 1 base, with 11 bases lying between them. Per germline, CDR1 MNHEY and CDR2 SVGAGI. For the CDR3, the DNA is TGTGCCAGCAGTGGGCTACAGGGGAACACTGAAGCTTTCTTT. It yields the protein CASSGLQGNTEAFF.

The chain combines TRBV7-9 with TRBJ2-5, with D possibly being TRBD2 (6 bases). The CDR3 contains 15 residues. Germline loops: CDR1 SEHNR, CDR2 FQNEAQ (reference sequence). Trimming pared 0 bases from V and 2 bases from J, leaving 10 bases between. The CDR3 DNA sequence: TGTGCCAGCAGCTTAGCAGCTGCGGGGCAAGAGACCCAGTACTTC. Its translation: CASSLAAAGQETQYF.

This chain uses TRBV2 with TRBJ1-1; D is perhaps TRBD1 (5 bases). The germline CDR1 and CDR2 sequences are SNHLY and FYNNEI. This CDR3 is 13 amino acids long. Trimming left V 7 bases short and J 5 bases short, with 14 bases between. The CDR3 DNA sequence: TGTGCCAGCACTGGGGGGATCGGGACTGAAGCTTTCTTT. Protein: CASTGGIGTEAFF. The full variable domain, its missing parts supplied by reference TRBV2 and TRBJ1-1, is EPEVTQTPSHQVTQMGQEVILRCVPISNHLYFYWYRQILGQKVEFLVSFYNNEISEKSEIFDDQFSVERPDGSNFTLKIRSTKLEDSAMYFCASTGGIGTEAFFGQGTRLTVV.

The chain carries TRBV28 and TRBJ1-2; D is unresolved. V was trimmed by 6 bases and J by 7 bases, leaving 12 bases between them. Per the germline V gene, CDR1 is MDHEN and CDR2 is SYDVKM. CDR3 length: 12 amino acids. The CDR3 protein is CASSPGGLGYTF. Here the CDR3 DNA reads TGTGCCAGCAGCCCCGGAGGGCTTGGCTACACCTTC.

This chain links TRBV27 with TRBJ1-3; 10 positions agree with TRBD1. The V gene's germline CDR1 is MNHEY and CDR2 SMNVEV (reference sequence). CDR3 length: 16 amino acids. With 4 bases clipped from V and 3 bases from J, the junction kept 6 bases outside the gene matches. Written as DNA, the CDR3 is TGTGCCAGCAGTTCCTGGACAGGGGGTAATGGAAACACCATATATTTT. It translates to CASSSWTGGNGNTIYF.

This sequence joins TRBV6-4 and TRBJ1-1; 7 positions match TRBD1. Trimming cost V 6 bases and J 3 bases; bases outside gene matches: 4. This CDR3 has 13 residues. The germline V gene has CDR1 MRHNA and CDR2 SNTAGT. The CDR3 region is CASSRGIDTEAFF. The DNA of the CDR3 is TGTGCCAGCAGCAGGGGGATCGACACTGAAGCTTTCTTT.

Comment on this clone: At one boundary the junction diverges from the germline segment, which might be a read error. The V and J genes are TRBV14 and TRBJ1-2, with TRBD1 as a possible D gene (5 bases). Germline V gives CDR1 SGHDN, CDR2 FVKESK. This CDR3 is built from 14 residues. The DNA for the CDR3 is TGTGCCAGCAGCCAACAAGACAGTTGGAATGGCTACCCCTTC. This gives the protein CASSQQDSWNGYPF.

The rearrangement joins TRBV6-1 to TRBJ1-5; D unresolved. Trimming removed 1 base at V and 0 bases at J, with 7 bases between. The CDR3 covers 15 residues. CDR1 is MNHNS, CDR2 SASEGT, per germline. The CDR3 sequence is CASSEVTPSNQPQHF. The CDR3, as DNA: TGTGCCAGCAGTGAAGTGACACCTAGCAATCAGCCCCAGCATTTT.